This T cell receptor beta chain was found in a study of PD-1 blockade in mismatch repair-deficient tumors. TCRdb's copy holds only in-frame clones and misses some; the assay was immunoSEQ multiplex PCR. The sample holds over 14,000 clones; about 85% are singletons and the top ten take approximately 20%. Germline assignment: CDR1 SGHTA and CDR2 FQGNSA. V dropped 6 bases and J dropped 4 bases, with 15 bases sitting between them. This CDR3 has 14 amino acids. Regarding time point: roughly 11-day in vitro stimulation with candidate neoantigen peptide 4. Mismatch repair deficiency was confirmed in all patients, by PCR or immunohistochemistry. Cells were stimulated around ten days with each of under ten ELISpot-reactive neoantigens. A no-peptide control culture served as baseline for clone fold changes. A remark on this clone: Its matching antigen is unknown.

The source is an adult with mismatch repair-deficient cancer. The chain employs TRBV7-2 and TRBJ2-5; maybe TRBD2 (5 bases). The sample here was cells cultured in vitro, taken from a patient treated with pembrolizumab. CDR3: CASRRPGTTETQYF. Here the CDR3 DNA reads TGTGCCAGCAGAAGACCGGGAACAACAGAGACCCAGTACTTC.